The clone carrying this TCR beta chain was recorded many times. Its antigen is as yet unknown. The data belong to a study of T cells in Graves' hyperthyroidism and ophthalmopathy. From 10 ml of fresh peripheral blood, PBMCs were isolated. Whole-study findings and limits: Among thyroid clonotypes expanded above 0.001, most also appeared in blood.

The CDR3 has 15 amino acids. Trimming removed 4 bases from V and 4 bases from J; junction bases left unmatched: 7. The germline V gene encodes CDR1 SGHRS and CDR2 YFSETQ. Amplification targeted TCR beta CDR3 regions from RNA transcripts. The HTBI primer set was used in a first-round RT-PCR of the TCR CDR3. TCRdb used MiXCR to reprocess the multiplex PCR reads, holding one entry per CDR3 protein. The sample includes a few hundred thousand distinct CDR3 sequences, 14% seen only once; the top ten take roughly 5.5%. The clonotype was recovered from a woman under 40 with Graves' hyperthyroidism that later progressed to Graves' ophthalmopathy. The V and J genes are TRBV5-1 and TRBJ1-4; 7 nucleotides line up with TRBD1. The sample consisted of blood. The CDR3 nucleotides read TGCGCCAGCAGCCCCCGAACAGGGGATAATGAAAAACTGTTTTTT. Its translation is CASSPRTGDNEKLFF.